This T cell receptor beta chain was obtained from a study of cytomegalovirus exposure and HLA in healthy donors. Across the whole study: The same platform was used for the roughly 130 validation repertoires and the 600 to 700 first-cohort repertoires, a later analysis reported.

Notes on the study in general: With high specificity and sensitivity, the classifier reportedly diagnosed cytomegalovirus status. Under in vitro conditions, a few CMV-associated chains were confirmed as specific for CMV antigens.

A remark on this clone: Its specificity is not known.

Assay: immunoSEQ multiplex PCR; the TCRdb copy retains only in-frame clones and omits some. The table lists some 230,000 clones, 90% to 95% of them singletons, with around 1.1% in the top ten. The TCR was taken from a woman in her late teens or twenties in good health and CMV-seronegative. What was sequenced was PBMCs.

CDR3 loop: CASSLDRVLLFPPYEQYF. CDR3 in DNA: TGCGCCAGCAGCCTCGACAGGGTACTCCTTTTCCCTCCCTACGAGCAGTACTTC. The chain joins TRBV5-1 to TRBJ2-7; TRBD1 matches at 7 bases. The CDR3 length is 18 residues. V shed 4 bases and J 2 bases; nucleotides not matched to a gene: 18. Germline V gene data show CDR1 as SGHRS and CDR2 as YFSETQ.